This note documents a single T cell receptor (beta chain) sequence. This sample was taken from a study of cytomegalovirus exposure and HLA in healthy donors. 13 Jbeta primers and 60 Vbeta primers were used for the PCR. Sequenced by immunoSEQ multiplex PCR; TCRdb stores in-frame clones only, minus some. The sample contains about 180,000 clones, over 70% of which appear only once. Germline V gene lookup returns CDR1 MNHNY and CDR2 SVGAGI (reference sequence). Trimming removed 0 bases from V and 2 bases from J; junction bases left unmatched: 4. The CDR3 extends over 15 amino acids. Material for sequencing was PBMCs. The sequence was obtained from a man aged 25 to 40 in good health and CMV-seropositive. The chain has TRBV6-6 and TRBJ2-7, with 7 positions matching TRBD1. CDR3 protein: CASSYSPTGTYEQYF. The DNA of the CDR3 is TGTGCCAGCAGTTACTCCCCGACAGGGACCTACGAGCAGTACTTC.